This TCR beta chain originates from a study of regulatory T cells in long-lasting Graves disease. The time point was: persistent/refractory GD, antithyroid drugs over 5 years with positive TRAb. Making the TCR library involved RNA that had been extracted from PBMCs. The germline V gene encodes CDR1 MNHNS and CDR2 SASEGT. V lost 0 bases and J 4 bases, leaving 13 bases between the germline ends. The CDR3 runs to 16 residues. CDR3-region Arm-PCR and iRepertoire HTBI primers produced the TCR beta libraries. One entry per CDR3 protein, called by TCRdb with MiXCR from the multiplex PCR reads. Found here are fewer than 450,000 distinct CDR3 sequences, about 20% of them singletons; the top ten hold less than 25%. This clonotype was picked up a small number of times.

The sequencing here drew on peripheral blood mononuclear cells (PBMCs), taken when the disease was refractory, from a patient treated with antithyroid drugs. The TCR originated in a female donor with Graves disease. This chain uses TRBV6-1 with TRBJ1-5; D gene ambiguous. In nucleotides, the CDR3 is TGTGCCAGCAGTGAAGCATCCAGCGGCTGTAATCAGCCCCAGCATTTT. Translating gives CASSEASSGCNQPQHF.